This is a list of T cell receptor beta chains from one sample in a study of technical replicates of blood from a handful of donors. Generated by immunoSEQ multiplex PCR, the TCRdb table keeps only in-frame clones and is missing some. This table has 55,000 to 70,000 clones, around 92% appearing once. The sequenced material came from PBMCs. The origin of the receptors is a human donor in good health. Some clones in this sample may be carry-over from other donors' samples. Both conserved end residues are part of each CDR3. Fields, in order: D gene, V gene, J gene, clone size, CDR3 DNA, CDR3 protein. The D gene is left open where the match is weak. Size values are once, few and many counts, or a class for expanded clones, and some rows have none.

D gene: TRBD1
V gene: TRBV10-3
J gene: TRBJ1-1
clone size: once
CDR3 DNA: TGTGCCATCAGTGAGGGGGGACAGGGGGGAACTGAAGCTTTCTTT
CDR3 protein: CAISEGGQGGTEAFF

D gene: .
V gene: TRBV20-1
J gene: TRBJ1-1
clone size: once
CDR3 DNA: TGCAGTGCTAGTTCGGTAACTGAAGCTTTCTTT
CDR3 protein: CSASSVTEAFF

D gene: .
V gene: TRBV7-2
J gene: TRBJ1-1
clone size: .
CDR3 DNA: TGTGCCAGCAGTCCCAAAACTGAAGCTTTCTTT
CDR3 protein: CASSPKTEAFF

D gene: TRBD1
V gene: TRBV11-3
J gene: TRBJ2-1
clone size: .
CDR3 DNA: TGTGCCAGCAGCTTCAGGACAGGCCGAAGCTCCTACAATGAGCAGTTCTTC
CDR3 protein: CASSFRTGRSSYNEQFF

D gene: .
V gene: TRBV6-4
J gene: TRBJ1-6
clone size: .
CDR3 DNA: TGTGCCAGCAGTGACCGAAACGCGCAGGGCAAGACCGATAATTCACCCCTCCACTTT
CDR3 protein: CASSDRNAQGKTDNSPLHF

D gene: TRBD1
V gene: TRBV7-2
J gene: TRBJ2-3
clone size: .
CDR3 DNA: TGTGCCAGCAGCCCGGACAGGGACCCAGATACGCAGTATTTT
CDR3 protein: CASSPDRDPDTQYF

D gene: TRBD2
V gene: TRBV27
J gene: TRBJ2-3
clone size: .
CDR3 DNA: TGTGCCAGCAGTTTACGGGCGGGGGGCGCGAGGACAGATACGCAGTATTTT
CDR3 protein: CASSLRAGGARTDTQYF

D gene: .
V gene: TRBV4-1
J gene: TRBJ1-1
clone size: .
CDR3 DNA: TGCGCCAGCAGCCCAGACGGGAATGGGGACACTGAAGCTTTCTTT
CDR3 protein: CASSPDGNGDTEAFF

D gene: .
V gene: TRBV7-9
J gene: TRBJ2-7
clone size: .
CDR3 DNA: TGTGCCAGCAGCTTATATCGGGATAACTACGAGCAGTACTTC
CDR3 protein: CASSLYRDNYEQYF

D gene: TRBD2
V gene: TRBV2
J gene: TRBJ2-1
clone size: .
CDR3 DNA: TGTGCCAGCACACGGGAGGATGAGCAGTTCTTC
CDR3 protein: CASTREDEQFF

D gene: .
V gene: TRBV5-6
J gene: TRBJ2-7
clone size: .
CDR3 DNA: TGTGCCAGCAAGGGCGGGGACTCCTACGAGCAGTACTTC
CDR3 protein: CASKGGDSYEQYF

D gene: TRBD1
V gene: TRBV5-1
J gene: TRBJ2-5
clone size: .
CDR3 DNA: TGCGCCAGCAGCTCCGGGACAGAAGAGACCCAGTACTTC
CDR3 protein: CASSSGTEETQYF

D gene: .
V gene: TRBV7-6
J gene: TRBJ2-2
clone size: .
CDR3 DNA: TGTGCCAGCAGCTTAGAAGGGACAACCAGTAACACCGGGGAGCTGTTTTTT
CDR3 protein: CASSLEGTTSNTGELFF

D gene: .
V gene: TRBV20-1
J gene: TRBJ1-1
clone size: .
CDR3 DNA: TGCAGTGCTCCTAGGAACACTGAAGCTTTCTTT
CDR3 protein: CSAPRNTEAFF

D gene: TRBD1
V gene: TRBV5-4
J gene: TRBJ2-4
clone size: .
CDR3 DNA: TGTGCCAGCAGCCAATTAGGGACAGCCGAAAACATTCAGTACTTC
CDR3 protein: CASSQLGTAENIQYF

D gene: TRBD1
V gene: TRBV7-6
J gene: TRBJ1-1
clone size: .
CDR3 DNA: TGTGCCAGCAGCATTGGACAGGGCCTAGGGAACACTGAAGCTTTCTTT
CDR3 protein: CASSIGQGLGNTEAFF

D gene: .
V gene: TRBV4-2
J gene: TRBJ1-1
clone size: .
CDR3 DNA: TGTGCCAGCAGCCAAGGAGAAGAAAGGAACACTGAAGCTTTCTTT
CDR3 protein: CASSQGEERNTEAFF

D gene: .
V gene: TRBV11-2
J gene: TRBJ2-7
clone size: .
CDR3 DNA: TGTGCCAGCAGCCCGCGGCTCATCGAGCAGTACTTC
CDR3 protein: CASSPRLIEQYF

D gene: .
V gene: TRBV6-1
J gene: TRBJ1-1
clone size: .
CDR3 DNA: TGTGCCAGCAGCCGTTCACAGGGTGAAGCTTTCTTT
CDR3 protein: CASSRSQGEAFF

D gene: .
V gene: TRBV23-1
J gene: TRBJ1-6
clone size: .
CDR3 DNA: TGCGCCAGCAGCTACAGTTACAGGGAAACCTATAATTCACCCCTCCACTTT
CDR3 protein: CASSYSYRETYNSPLHF

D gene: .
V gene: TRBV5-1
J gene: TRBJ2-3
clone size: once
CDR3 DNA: TGCGCCAGCAGCTTGGGTATCACAGATACGCAGTATTTT
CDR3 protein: CASSLGITDTQYF

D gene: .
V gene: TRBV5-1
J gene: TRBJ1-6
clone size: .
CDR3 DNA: TGCGCCAGCAGCTTGGGGTCGAGCTCCTATAATTCACCCCTCCACTTT
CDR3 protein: CASSLGSSSYNSPLHF

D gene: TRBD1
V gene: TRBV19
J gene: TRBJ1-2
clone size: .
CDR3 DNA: TGTGCCAGTAGTATAGCTCCGGGACAGGGGGGCTACACCTTC
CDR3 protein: CASSIAPGQGGYTF

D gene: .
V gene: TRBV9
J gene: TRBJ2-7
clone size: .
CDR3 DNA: TGTGCCAGCAGTGAAAGGGGGACTACCTACGAGCAGTACTTC
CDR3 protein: CASSERGTTYEQYF

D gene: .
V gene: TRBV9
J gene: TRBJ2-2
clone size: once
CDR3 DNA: TGTGCCAGCAGCGTAGGGAGTCTAGCCGGCGGGGAGCTGTTTTTT
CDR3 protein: CASSVGSLAGGELFF

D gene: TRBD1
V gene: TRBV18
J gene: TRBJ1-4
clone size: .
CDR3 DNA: TGTGCCAGCTCACCGGAGATCGACAGGGGGGCAGAAAAACTGTTTTTT
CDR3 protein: CASSPEIDRGAEKLFF

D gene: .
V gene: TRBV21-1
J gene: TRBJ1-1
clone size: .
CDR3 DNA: TGTGCCAGCATACCTGGGGGGAACATGAACACTGAAGCTTTCTTT
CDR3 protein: CASIPGGNMNTEAFF

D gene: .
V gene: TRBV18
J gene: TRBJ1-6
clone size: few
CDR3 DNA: TGTGCCAGCTCAGCCGACAGGTTGACACCCCTCCACTTT
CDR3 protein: CASSADRLTPLHF

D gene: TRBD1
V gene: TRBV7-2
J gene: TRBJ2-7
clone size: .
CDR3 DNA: TGTGCCAGCAGCTCGACAGGGGGTAACGAGCAGTACTTC
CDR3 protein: CASSSTGGNEQYF

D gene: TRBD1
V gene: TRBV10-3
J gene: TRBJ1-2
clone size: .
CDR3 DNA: TGTGCCACCACGCTGGGACAGGGGGCGCGGGGCTACACCTTC
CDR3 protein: CATTLGQGARGYTF

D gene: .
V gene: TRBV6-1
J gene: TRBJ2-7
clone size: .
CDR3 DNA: TGTGCCAGCAACCCACAAGGGGGAAGCTCCTACGAGCAGTACTTC
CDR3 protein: CASNPQGGSSYEQYF

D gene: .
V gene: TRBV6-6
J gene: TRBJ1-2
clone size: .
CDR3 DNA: TGTGCCAGCAGTTACTCCGGGACTGCTCGCTACACCTTC
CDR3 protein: CASSYSGTARYTF

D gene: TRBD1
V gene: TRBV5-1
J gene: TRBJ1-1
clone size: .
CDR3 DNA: TGCGCCAGCAGCCCTGGACAGGGGGAAACTGAAGCTTTCTTT
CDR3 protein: CASSPGQGETEAFF

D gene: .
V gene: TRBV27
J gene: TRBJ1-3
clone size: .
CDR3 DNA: TGTGCCAGCAGTTTAAGTGCCGGGACTTGGGGAAACACCATATATTTT
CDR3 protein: CASSLSAGTWGNTIYF

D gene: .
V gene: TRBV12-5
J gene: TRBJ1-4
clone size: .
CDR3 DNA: TGTGCTAGTGGTTTGGAGCAGGGGATTAATGAAAAACTGTTTTTT
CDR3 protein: CASGLEQGINEKLFF

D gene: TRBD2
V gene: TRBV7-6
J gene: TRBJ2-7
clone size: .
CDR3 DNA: TGTGCCAGCAGCTCCAGGCTAGCGGGAGACGGGGAGCAGTACTTC
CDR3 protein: CASSSRLAGDGEQYF

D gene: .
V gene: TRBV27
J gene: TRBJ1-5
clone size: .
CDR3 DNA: TGTGCCAGCGGCAGAGCAGGGGCAGGCAATCAGCCCCAGCATTTT
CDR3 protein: CASGRAGAGNQPQHF

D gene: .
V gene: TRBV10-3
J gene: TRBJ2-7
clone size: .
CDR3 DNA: TGTGCCATCAGGGGAGCGGAGCCGTACGAGCAGTACTTC
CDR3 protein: CAIRGAEPYEQYF

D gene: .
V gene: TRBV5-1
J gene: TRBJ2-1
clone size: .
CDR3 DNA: TGCGCCAGCAGCGGAGACCCCTACAATGAGCAGTTCTTC
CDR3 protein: CASSGDPYNEQFF

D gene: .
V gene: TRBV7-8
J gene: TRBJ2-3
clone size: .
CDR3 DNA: TGTGCCAGCAGCCTACGGGAGACAGATACGCAGTATTTT
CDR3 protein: CASSLRETDTQYF

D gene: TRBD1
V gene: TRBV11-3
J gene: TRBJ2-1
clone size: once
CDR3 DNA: TGTGCCAGCAGCCATACCAGGGGGCGAAGTAGGAATGAGCAGTTCTTC
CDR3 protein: CASSHTRGRSRNEQFF

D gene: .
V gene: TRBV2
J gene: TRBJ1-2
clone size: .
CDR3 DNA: TGTGCCAGCAGTGGACCGGGATCATTCTATGGCTACACCTTC
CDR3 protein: CASSGPGSFYGYTF

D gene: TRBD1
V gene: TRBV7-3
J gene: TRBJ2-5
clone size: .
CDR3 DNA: TGTGCCAGCAGCTTAAGAGGGACAGGCCGAGGCGAGACCCAGTACTTC
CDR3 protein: CASSLRGTGRGETQYF

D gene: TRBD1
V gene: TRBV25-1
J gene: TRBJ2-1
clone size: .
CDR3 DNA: TGTGCCAGCATACAGGGGGCGAACGATGAGCAGTTCTTC
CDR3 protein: CASIQGANDEQFF

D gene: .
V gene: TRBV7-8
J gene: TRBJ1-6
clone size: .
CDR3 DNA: TGTGCCAGCAGCTTACAGGGTAGAGGGGGTTTCTCCTATAATTCACCCCTCCACTTT
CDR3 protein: CASSLQGRGGFSYNSPLHF

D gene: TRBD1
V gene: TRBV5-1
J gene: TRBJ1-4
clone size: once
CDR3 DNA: TGCGCCAGCAGCCCCGACAGGGGCAATGAAAAACTGTTTTTT
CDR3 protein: CASSPDRGNEKLFF

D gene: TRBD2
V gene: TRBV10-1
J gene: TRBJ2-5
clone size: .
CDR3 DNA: TGCGCCAGTGGGGGGACTACCTCCCAAGAGACCCAGTACTTC
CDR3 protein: CASGGTTSQETQYF

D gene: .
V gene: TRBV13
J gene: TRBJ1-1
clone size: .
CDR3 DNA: TGTGCCAGCAGCCCACGGCGGGGGATCACTGAAGCTTTCTTT
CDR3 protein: CASSPRRGITEAFF

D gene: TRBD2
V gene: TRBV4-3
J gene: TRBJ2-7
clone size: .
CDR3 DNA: TGCGCCAGCAGCCAAGTAGCGGGCCTGTCCTACGAGCAGTACTTC
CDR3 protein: CASSQVAGLSYEQYF

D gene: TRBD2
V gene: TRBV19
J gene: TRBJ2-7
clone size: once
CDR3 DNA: TGTGCCAGTAGTATAGACGGGACTAGCTGGGGGACGCAGTACTTC
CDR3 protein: CASSIDGTSWGTQYF

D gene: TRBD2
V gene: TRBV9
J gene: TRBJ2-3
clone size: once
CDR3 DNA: TGTGCCAGCAGCGAAGCGGGAACTAGCACAGATACGCAGTATTTT
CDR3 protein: CASSEAGTSTDTQYF

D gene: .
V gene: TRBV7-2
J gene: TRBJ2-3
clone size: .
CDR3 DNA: TGTGCCAGCACCCACCGGGGCACAGATACGCAGTATTTT
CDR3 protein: CASTHRGTDTQYF